Reported below is one TCR beta chain. Germline V gene lookup returns CDR1 MNHEY and CDR2 SVGEGT. CDR3 size: 13 residues. Between the trimmed V and J ends, which lost 5 bases and 4 bases, there was a span of 9 bases. The study enrolled patients aged 18 to 65 with newly diagnosed hyperthyroidism of under 2 months' duration. RNA transcripts gave rise to amplified TCR beta CDR3 regions. The TCR CDR3 was amplified in a first-round RT-PCR using the HTBI primer set. TCRdb passed the multiplex PCR reads through MiXCR, listing each CDR3 protein once. The table has some 560,000 distinct CDR3 sequences, 13% to 15% seen once. This specimen belongs to a study of T cells in Graves' hyperthyroidism and ophthalmopathy.

This clonotype was obtained from a woman between 35 and 50 years old with Graves' hyperthyroidism. Sequencing was carried out using blood. V usage is TRBV6-2 or TRBV6-3 and J usage is TRBJ2-1; D remains unclear. The CDR3 here is CASSAPSYNEQFF. Here the CDR3 DNA reads TGTGCCAGCAGTGCTCCAAGTTACAATGAGCAGTTCTTC.